Listed here are 13 T cell receptor beta chains from one sample, sequenced in a study of blood T cell repertoires in COVID-19. Data came from immunoSEQ multiplex PCR; TCRdb stores just in-frame clones and leaves some out. Of roughly 180,000 clones in the sample, roughly 85% were seen once. Sequencing was performed on PBMCs or T cells enriched from blood (not recorded which). The receptor set was obtained from a man aged 40-49 years who had recovered from COVID-19.

The rearrangement uses TRBV4-1 and TRBJ1-1, with D possibly TRBD1 on 5 matching bases. The CDR3 contains 15 residues. Germline lookup yields CDR1 MGHRA and CDR2 YSYEKL. V was pared by 3 bases and J by 0 bases, with 11 bases between. CDR3 region: CASSHRQYMNTEAFF. The CDR3 nucleotides are TGCGCCAGCAGCCACCGACAGTACATGAACACTGAAGCTTTCTTT.

The chain joins TRBV11-2 to TRBJ2-7; 7 bases fit TRBD1. V lost 8 bases, J lost 0 bases, and 7 bases stayed unmatched. This CDR3 is built from 14 residues. CDR1 and CDR2 (germline): SGHAT, FQNNGV. CDR3 bases: TGTGCCAGCGGGACCCGGGACAGCTCCTACGAGCAGTACTTC. Translation gives CASGTRDSSYEQYF.

This chain links TRBV5-1 with TRBJ2-7, with 7 bases lining up with TRBD1. Germline CDR1 and CDR2: SGHRS and YFSETQ. V was pared by 4 bases and J by 5 bases, with 3 bases of the junction left unmatched. This CDR3 is 12 amino acids long. The CDR3 loop is CASSPDRDEQYF. CDR3 sequence (DNA): TGCGCCAGCAGCCCTGACAGGGACGAGCAGTACTTC.

In this sample, this clone turned up once. CDR3 DNA: TGTGCCGTTCACAGGGGACGGGATACGCAGTATTTT. Translated: CAVHRGRDTQYF. The rearrangement uses TRBV6-5 and TRBJ2-3, with TRBD1 identical over 7 bases. Per the germline V gene, CDR1 is MNHEY and CDR2 is SVGAGI. The CDR3 consists of 12 residues. Trimming removed 11 bases from V and 6 bases from J; junction bases left unmatched: 8.

V and J are TRBV5-1 and TRBJ1-2; 9 bases match TRBD1. CDR3 size: 19 residues. Per the germline V gene, CDR1 is SGHRS and CDR2 is YFSETQ. Trimming removed 2 bases from V and 0 bases from J; junction bases left unmatched: 14. CDR3 sequence (DNA): TGCGCCAGCAGCTTAACTTCGGGACAGGGTCCGTTAGCTAACTATGGCTACACCTTC. Its translation is CASSLTSGQGPLANYGYTF.

The rearrangement links TRBV5-1 to TRBJ1-2; no reliable D call. V lost 6 bases, J lost 5 bases, and 20 bases lay in between. Germline V gene lookup returns CDR1 SGHRS and CDR2 YFSETQ. CDR3 length: 15 amino acids. The CDR3 here is CASTPEDGIAYGYTF. CDR3 nucleotide sequence: TGCGCCAGCACCCCCGAGGACGGGATAGCATATGGCTACACCTTC.

The V gene is TRBV24-1, the J gene TRBJ1-5; 8 bases are a match to TRBD1. CDR1 is KGHDR and CDR2 is SFDVKD in the germline V gene. The CDR3 length is 15 residues. V lost 4 bases, J lost 7 bases, and 8 bases stayed unmatched. This chain's CDR3 is CATSEGTGGLQPQHF. CDR3 in DNA: TGTGCCACCAGTGAGGGGACAGGTGGGTTACAGCCCCAGCATTTT.

The chain joins TRBV6-5 to TRBJ2-7; D gene unclear. With 6 bases removed from V and 0 bases from J, the gap between germline ends came to 12 bases. The germline V gene has CDR1 MNHEY and CDR2 SVGAGI. There are 14 residues in the CDR3. Here the CDR3 reads CASRQQPSSYEQYF. The CDR3 DNA reads TGTGCCAGCAGACAACAGCCCAGCTCCTACGAGCAGTACTTC.

The chain is built from TRBV21-1 and TRBJ1-2; the D segment call TRBD1 is taken from the table without a DNA check. TRBV21-1 is classified as a pseudogene. The CDR3 consists of 15 residues. DNA for the CDR3: TGTGCCACGGTATGTGACAGGGCTGCTAACTATGGCTACACCTTC. Translated, it gives CATVCDRAANYGYTF.

The rearrangement joins TRBV7-2 to TRBJ1-2; D is unclear. V lost 5 bases, J lost 1 base, and 8 bases lay in between. This CDR3 has 13 amino acids. Germline V lookup: CDR1 SGHTA, CDR2 FQGNSA. The CDR3 DNA follows: TGTGCCAGCAGCCCGACTTATAACTATGGCTACACCTTC. Residues: CASSPTYNYGYTF.

The DNA of the CDR3 is TGTGCCAGCAGCTTTACCTCTTTACAGGGCTACACCTTC. Its protein is CASSFTSLQGYTF. V usage is TRBV7-9 and J usage is TRBJ1-2; D is ambiguous. The CDR3 is made up of 13 amino acids. In germline, CDR1 is SEHNR, CDR2 FQNEAQ (reference sequence). With 3 bases removed from V and 8 bases from J, the gap between germline ends came to 13 bases. Full variable domain (rest looked up from reference TRBV7-9 and TRBJ1-2): DTGVSQNPRHKITKRGQNVTFRCDPISEHNRLYWYRQTLGQGPEFLTYFQNEAQLEKSRLLSDRFSAERPKGSFSTLEIQRTEQGDSAMYLCASSFTSLQGYTFGSGTRLTVV.

The V call is TRBV6-5, the J call TRBJ2-1; D is possibly TRBD2 (5 bases). The germline V gene encodes CDR1 MNHEY and CDR2 SVGAGI. The CDR3 is made up of 16 amino acids. The ends were cut back, 0 bases at V and 7 bases at J, with 16 bases in the middle. CDR3 in amino acids: CASSYSNPPGWNEQFF. The CDR3 DNA follows: TGTGCCAGCAGTTACTCGAACCCTCCGGGATGGAATGAGCAGTTCTTC.

This chain links TRBV19 with TRBJ2-2, with 8 bases that match TRBD1. This CDR3 is built from 14 residues. CDR1 and CDR2 from the germline V gene are LNHDA and SQIVND (reference sequence). V shed 2 bases, J shed 4 bases, and the junction held 0 bases outside the gene matches. Here the CDR3 DNA reads TGTGCCAGTAGTATACAGGGGGCCACCGGGGAGCTGTTTTTT. It is translated as CASSIQGATGELFF.